This T cell receptor (beta chain) was documented in a study of control samples from healthy donors and cancer patients. Some clones are missing from TCRdb's copy, which holds only in-frame ones; the method was immunoSEQ multiplex PCR. The table lists 110,000 to 150,000 clones, under 90% of them singletons, with about 4.9% in the top ten. Germline-derived CDR1 and CDR2 are SGDLS and YYNGEE. The CDR3 runs to 13 residues. V was cut by 4 bases and J by 0 bases, with 7 bases left in between. The chain employs TRBV9 and TRBJ1-1; D ambiguous. The clonotype originates from a man aged 30 to 45 in good health. Material for sequencing was blood. This CDR3 reads CASSPPVNTEAFF. DNA for the CDR3: TGTGCCAGCAGCCCCCCAGTGAACACTGAAGCTTTCTTT.